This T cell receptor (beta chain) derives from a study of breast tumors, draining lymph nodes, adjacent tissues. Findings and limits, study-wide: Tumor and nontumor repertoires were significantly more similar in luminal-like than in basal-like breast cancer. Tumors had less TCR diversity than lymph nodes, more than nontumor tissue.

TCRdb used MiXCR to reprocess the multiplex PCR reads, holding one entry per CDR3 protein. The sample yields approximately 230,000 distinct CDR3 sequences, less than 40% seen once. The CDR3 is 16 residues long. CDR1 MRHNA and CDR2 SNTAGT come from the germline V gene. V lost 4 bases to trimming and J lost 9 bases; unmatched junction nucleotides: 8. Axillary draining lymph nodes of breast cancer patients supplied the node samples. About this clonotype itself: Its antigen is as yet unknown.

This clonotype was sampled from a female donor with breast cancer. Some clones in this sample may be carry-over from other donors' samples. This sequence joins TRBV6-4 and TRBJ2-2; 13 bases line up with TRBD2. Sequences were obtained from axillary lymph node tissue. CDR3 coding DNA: TGTGCCAGCAGTGGGACTAGCGGGGGATGTTCTCGGGAGCTGTTTTTT. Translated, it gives CASSGTSGGCSRELFF.